The T cell receptor (beta chain) under discussion was sequenced for a study of Tregs in tolerant kidney transplant recipients. Across the study: Related graft donors supplied nonmyeloablative bone marrow transplants, and mixed chimerism was transient. Study-wide results and limits: Some patients' samples used different primers over time, so nucleotide sequences weren't comparable.

Only in-frame clones appear in the TCRdb table, and some are missing; sequencing was by immunoSEQ multiplex PCR. Here the sample spans roughly 66,000 clones, approximately 92% being singletons. Details on this clone: Antigen specificity is unknown.

The V gene lost 4 bases and the J gene lost 3 bases, with 13 bases spanning the gap. The CDR3 is 15 residues long. Germline values: CDR1 MNHNS, CDR2 SASEGT. The sequencing here drew on CD8+ T cells from blood, taken before the transplant. The TCR comes from a human donor who received a combined kidney and bone marrow transplant. The chain links TRBV6-1 to TRBJ1-5; tentative D call: TRBD1 (5 bases). In DNA, the CDR3 is TGTGCCAGCAGTGCGGGGGAGGGATTCAATCAGCCCCAGCATTTT. Translated, it gives CASSAGEGFNQPQHF.